This TCR beta chain comes out of a study of blood T cell repertoires in COVID-19 (dated by TCRdb to 2018 to 2020). A note on the overall study: Collaborator samples came from the United States, Italy and Spain and covered acute and convalescent phases of COVID-19. Sample metadata almost always included a de-identified subject ID, COVID-19 status, age in years and sex. Where available, HLA class I and class II types were taken from metadata supplied by the sample provider and were not determined by assay-based typing. The repertoires were released in a freely available public database meant as a resource for research on the immune response to SARS-CoV-2. The material from the prospective study consisted of cDNA or gDNA derived from T cells, B-cell-depleted T cells, or PBMCs. The samples were drawn from the first 160 participants of the ongoing ImmuneRACE study and from roughly 1,300 subjects provided by 6 global collaborators. Subjects who had been exposed to COVID-19, were actively infected with it, or had recovered from it provided the deeply sampled blood TCRbeta repertoires that made up the dataset.

The immunoSEQ Assay, a bias-controlled multiplex PCR, was used to amplify TCRbeta CDR3 regions from genomic DNA. The authors' pipeline ran thus. The number of nucleated cells in each sample was estimated from the amplification of reference gene primers within the assay. To quantify the absolute abundance of each unique TCRbeta CDR3 rearrangement, sequence reads were collapsed and filtered. For each sample, productive Simpson clonality was calculated as the square root of Simpson's diversity index across productive rearrangements. TCRdb mirrors the immuneACCESS table, restricted to in-frame sequences. Some clones are absent from its copies; in checked studies, under half trace to an unresolved V gene, and the reason for the others is unknown. V, J and clone size are those of that table, while D and trimming were read from the DNA. This sample is represented by about 180,000 clones; about 88% of them were singletons. Of the sample, around 2% falls within the top ten clones.

V is pared back by 2 bases and J by 1 base, with 9 bases lying between the germline termini. Spanning cysteine to phenylalanine, the CDR3 consists of 14 amino acids. This entry keeps only the CDR3 DNA: 42 bases, framed from base 1. The CDR1 and CDR2 encoded by the germline V gene (reference sequence) are SGHNT and YYREEE. Regarding this clone: Its antigen remains undetermined. There are no base qualities to consult, and no much larger clone falls within one base.

Participants in the prospective study were enrolled through a virtual design, were aged about 18 to 90 years, and lived in approximately 25 United States geographic areas. Cohort assignment in the prospective study relied on participant-reported clinical history from a screening survey and a study questionnaire. Each participant in the prospective study had whole blood, serum and a nasopharyngeal or oropharyngeal swab collected by mobile phlebotomists. Over an approximately 2-month period, participants in the prospective study had the option of providing additional blood draws and questionnaires. Blood samples from the prospective study were shipped frozen or at room temperature prior to DNA extraction. The study at large found these results: The quantity of clinical and demographic metadata differed by source and by participant and was supplied without curation.

The clonotype comes from a woman in her thirties or forties with acute COVID-19. The chain was built from TRBV5-4 and TRBJ1-1; a confident D gene designation cannot be given. Sequencing used PBMCs or T cells enriched from blood (not recorded which). The DNA sequence is TGTGCCAGCAGCTTAGGACTACAGAACACTGAAGCTTTCTTT. This translates into CASSLGLQNTEAFF.